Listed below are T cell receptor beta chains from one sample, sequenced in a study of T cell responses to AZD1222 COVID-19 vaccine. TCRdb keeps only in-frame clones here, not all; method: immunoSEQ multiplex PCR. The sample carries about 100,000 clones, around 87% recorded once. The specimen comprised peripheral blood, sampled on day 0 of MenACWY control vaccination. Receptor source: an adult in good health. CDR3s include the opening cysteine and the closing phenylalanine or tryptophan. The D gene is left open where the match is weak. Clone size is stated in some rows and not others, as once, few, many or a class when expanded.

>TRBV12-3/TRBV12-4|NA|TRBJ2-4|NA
CASSLAGIQYF
TGTGCCAGCAGCCTCGCTGGCATTCAGTACTTC
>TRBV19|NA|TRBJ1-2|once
CASSTDSRYGYTF
TGTGCCAGTAGTACGGACAGCAGATATGGCTACACCTTC
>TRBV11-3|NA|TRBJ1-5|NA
CASSRDWATDNQPQHF
TGTGCCAGCAGCAGGGATTGGGCGACGGACAATCAGCCCCAGCATTTT
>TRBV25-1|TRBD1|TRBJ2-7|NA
CACRQGVSYEQYF
TGTGCCTGTCGACAGGGTGTATCCTACGAGCAGTACTTC
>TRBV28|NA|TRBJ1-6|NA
CASKSNPDSPLHF
TGTGCCAGCAAGAGCAATCCTGATTCACCCCTCCACTTT
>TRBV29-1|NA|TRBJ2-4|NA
CSVAISGGIQYF
TGCAGCGTTGCCATATCCGGGGGCATTCAGTACTTC
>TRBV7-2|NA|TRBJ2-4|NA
CASSRGQSSNIQYF
TGTGCCAGCAGCAGAGGACAGAGCTCCAACATTCAGTACTTC
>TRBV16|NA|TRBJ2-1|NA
CASSQSNPVSSYNEQFF
TGTGCCAGCAGCCAATCGAACCCCGTCAGCTCCTACAATGAGCAGTTCTTC
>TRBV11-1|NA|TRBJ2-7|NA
CASSFLFHEQYF
TGTGCCAGCAGCTTCTTGTTCCACGAGCAGTACTTC
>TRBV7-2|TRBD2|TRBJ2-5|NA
CASSSGLAYQETQYF
TGTGCCAGCAGCTCGGGACTAGCTTACCAAGAGACCCAGTACTTC
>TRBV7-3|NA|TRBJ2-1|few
CASSTDSNNEQFF
TGTGCCAGCAGCACGGACAGCAACAATGAGCAGTTCTTC
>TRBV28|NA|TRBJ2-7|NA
CASTEWAPRGEQYF
TGTGCCAGCACCGAATGGGCCCCGAGGGGGGAGCAGTACTTC
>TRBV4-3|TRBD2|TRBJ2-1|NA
CASSQPRTRIEQFF
TGCGCCAGCAGCCAGCCCAGGACTAGAATTGAGCAGTTCTTC
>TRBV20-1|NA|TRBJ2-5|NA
CSASEQGETQYF
TGCAGTGCTAGTGAGCAGGGAGAGACCCAGTACTTC
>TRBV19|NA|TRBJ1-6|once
CASSIGQRYNSPLHF
TGTGCCAGTAGTATTGGACAGCGCTATAATTCACCCCTCCACTTT
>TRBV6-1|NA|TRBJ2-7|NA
CASSEEAGSSYEQYF
TGTGCCAGCAGTGAAGAGGCAGGGAGCTCCTACGAGCAGTACTTC
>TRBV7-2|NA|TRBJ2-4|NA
CASSLVLARNQNIQYF
TGTGCCAGCAGCTTAGTTCTAGCAAGGAACCAAAACATTCAGTACTTC
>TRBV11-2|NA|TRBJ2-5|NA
CASSPHRRAGEYQETQYF
TGTGCCAGCAGCCCCCATCGGAGGGCAGGGGAGTACCAAGAGACCCAGTACTTC
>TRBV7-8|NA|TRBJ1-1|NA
CASSIDVNTEAFF
TGTGCCAGCAGCATCGACGTGAACACTGAAGCTTTCTTT
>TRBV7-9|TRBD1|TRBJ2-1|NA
CASSSSGGRNNEQFF
TGTGCCAGCAGCTCTTCAGGGGGAAGAAACAATGAGCAGTTCTTC